This T cell receptor (beta chain) came from a study of T cells in Graves' hyperthyroidism and ophthalmopathy. Broader study findings: In the blood, most expanded thyroid clonotypes above 0.001 appeared as well.

RNA transcripts gave rise to amplified TCR beta CDR3 regions. RT-PCR in the first round (using the HTBI primer set) targeted the TCR CDR3. MiXCR, applied by TCRdb to the multiplex PCR reads, yields one record per CDR3 protein. The table records some 510,000 distinct CDR3 sequences, 20% to 25% of them present only once. Trimming removed 2 bases at V and 0 bases at J, with 10 bases between. Germline CDR1 MNHNS, CDR2 SASEGT. The CDR3 consists of 15 residues. This clonotype was recorded many times. The antigen is not known. The chain carries TRBV6-1 and TRBJ1-2; no reliable D call. The receptor comes from a man aged 18 to 29 with Graves' hyperthyroidism. Sequenced material: blood. This CDR3 is CASSEHPETNYGYTF. The CDR3 coding sequence is TGTGCCAGCAGTGAACACCCAGAGACTAACTATGGCTACACCTTC.